This T cell receptor beta chain originates from a study of shared clonotypes between healthy human individuals. General observations from the study: As a rule, naive subsets had a larger estimated richness than memory subsets. Four donors held about 5% of naive CD4 clonotypes in common. Tissues were not sampled, only blood, and their repertoires likely differ.

The trim removed 5 bases at V and 4 bases at J, leaving 6 bases unmatched. CDR1 SGHAT and CDR2 FQNNGV come from the germline V gene. The length of the CDR3 is 14 residues. To note about this clone: Its antigen is not identified.

Sorted-subset replicate PCRs used about 200 ng DNA, some 31,000 T cell genomes. Some clones are missing from TCRdb's copy, which holds only in-frame ones; the method was immunoSEQ multiplex PCR. This table holds 1.4 million or so clones, just under 99% found once. Sequenced: naive CD4+ T cells sorted from blood. Subset of the sample: CD45RA+ positively selected. This clonotype was sampled from a man aged 25-45 years in good health. This chain links TRBV11-2 with TRBJ2-5, with 8 nucleotides matching TRBD1. The CDR3 DNA follows: TGTGCCAGCAGCACCGGACAGGGTAGAGAGACCCAGTACTTC. Residues: CASSTGQGRETQYF.